The clone carrying this T cell receptor beta chain was observed many times. The sample originates from a study of T-cell reconstitution after alpha-beta-depleted transplantation in children. The CDR3 contains 16 residues. V lost 3 bases to trimming and J lost 4 bases; unmatched junction nucleotides: 5. Germline V gives CDR1 SGHRS, CDR2 YFSETQ. Unique molecular identifiers were built into the TCRbeta library. In TCRdb, the PCR reads were re-called with MiXCR into one record per CDR3 protein. The data show more than 200,000 distinct CDR3 sequences, with approximately 9.7% seen just once and about 5% held by the top ten.

Here the sequenced sample was PBMCs from the stem cell graft donor, taken from the stem cell graft. The chain is built from TRBV5-1 and TRBJ2-1, with 12 bases lining up with TRBD2. This TCR came from a human donor who donated a stem cell graft to a child with SCID. Here the CDR3 reads CASSYTSGGSYNEQFF. The CDR3 bases are TGCGCCAGCAGCTATACTAGCGGGGGGTCTTACAATGAGCAGTTCTTC. Together with reference TRBV5-1 and TRBJ2-1, the CDR3 gives the full variable domain: KAGVTQTPRYLIKTRGQQVTLSCSPISGHRSVSWYQQTPGQGLQFLFEYFSETQRNKGNFPGRFSGRQFSNSRSEMNVSTLELGDSALYLCASSYTSGGSYNEQFFGPGTRLTVL.